The entry that follows covers one TCR beta chain sequence. The antigen remains unidentified. The data stem from a study of CD8 T cells in Susac syndrome. Points from the study as a whole: It was acknowledged in the study that its TCR sequencing and HLA analysis involved a relatively small number of individuals.

The authors reverse transcribed roughly 0.5 to 1 ug RNA with random hexamers. Using its own MiXCR run on the immunoSEQ multiplex PCR reads, TCRdb lists one record per CDR3 protein. This table has 160,000 or so distinct CDR3 sequences, roughly 94% appearing once. The specimen was CD4+ T cells from PBMCs. This clonotype was obtained from a human donor with Susac syndrome.

The CDR3: CATSRDLQGLGPEAFF. The CDR3 DNA is TGTGCCACCAGCAGAGATCTTCAAGGCCTCGGCCCTGAAGCTTTCTTT. V and J are TRBV15 and TRBJ1-1; D remains unclear. The germline CDR1 and CDR2 sequences are LNHNV and YYDKDF (reference sequence). The V end lost 0 bases, the J end lost 6 bases, and 17 bases lay between the germline ends. The CDR3 spans 16 residues.